This TCR beta chain was profiled in a study of cytomegalovirus exposure and HLA in healthy donors. In the study overall: Samples from HLA-typed donors yielded approximately 80 million unique TCRs in an early data release.

The CDR3 has 12 amino acids. Trimming removed 11 bases from V and 4 bases from J, with 14 bases in between. Germline V CDR1 and CDR2: SEHNR, FQNEAQ (reference sequence). Regarding the study as a whole: In an earlier analysis, about 87% or about 30%: the productive usage of most TCR beta V segments. Reportedly, TCR beta sequences accurately predicted HLA-A and HLA-B alleles in most subjects.

Of note for this clone: Its specificity is unknown.

In the PCR, 60 Vbeta and 13 Jbeta primers were used. The method was immunoSEQ multiplex PCR; TCRdb's version includes in-frame clones alone and lacks a portion of them. The data hold about 140,000 clones, with 82% observed a single time. The chain has TRBV7-9 and TRBJ1-1, with a tentative D call TRBD1 (5 bases). This TCR derives from a male donor in good health and CMV-seronegative. The sample taken for sequencing was PBMCs. The CDR3 spells CAAKGPGTEAFF. The CDR3 DNA follows: TGTGCCGCCAAGGGGCCTGGCACTGAAGCTTTCTTT.